One T cell receptor beta chain is described in this entry. Sequencing was performed with immunoSEQ multiplex PCR; in TCRdb, only in-frame clones are kept and a portion is missing. The table has some 220,000 clones, 82% seen once. The V segment lost 2 bases and the J segment 4 bases; nucleotides outside the gene matches: 13. CDR3 size: 17 residues. Germline CDR1 SEHNR, CDR2 FQNEAQ (reference sequence). This sample is part of a study of blood T cell repertoires in COVID-19. Study information: The United States, Italy and Spain were the sources of the acute and convalescent COVID-19 samples. PBMCs, B-cell-depleted T cells, or T cells provided the cDNA or gDNA that made up the material.

The source is a woman aged 70-85 years with COVID-19, enrolled during active disease. Sequencing used peripheral blood. The rearrangement joins TRBV7-9 to TRBJ1-1; TRBD1 matches 7 bases. CDR3 DNA: TGTGCCAGCAGCTTAACAGCAGGGGGACGGGGGAGCACTGAAGCTTTCTTT. Translating it yields CASSLTAGGRGSTEAFF.